The 6 T cell receptor beta chains given below trace back to one sample, sequenced in a study of identical twins. From the 5' RACE reads, TCRdb called clonotypes with MiXCR, one entry per CDR3 protein. The data contain 450,000 to 600,000 distinct CDR3 sequences, about 20% of them singletons. The sample was also reused in another study, on yellow fever vaccine responses in identical twins.

Material: CD4+ T cells sorted from blood. The receptors originated from a woman aged 18-30 years in good health.

The chain couples TRBV5-1 to TRBJ2-1; 13 bases are shared with TRBD2. There are 16 residues in the CDR3. V lost 4 bases and J lost 9; bases outside the gene matches: 10. Looked up from germline, CDR1 is SGHRS and CDR2 is YFSETQ. Here the CDR3 reads CASSPRTSGGASEQFF. In DNA, the CDR3 is TGCGCCAGCAGCCCCCGAACTAGCGGGGGGGCGAGTGAGCAGTTCTTC.

CDR3 nucleotide sequence: TGCGCCAGCAGCAGCGTACGGGGTCCGCGAGCTAATGAAAAACTGTTTTTT. Protein product: CASSSVRGPRANEKLFF. V and J are TRBV4-1 and TRBJ1-4, with D uncertain. There are 17 residues in the CDR3. Germline V gene data show CDR1 as MGHRA and CDR2 as YSYEKL. V was shortened by 5 bases and J by 3 bases, with 19 bases between the two germline ends.

The sample holds a few counts of this clonotype. The rearrangement joins TRBV12-3 or TRBV12-4 to TRBJ2-7; D may be TRBD1 (5 bases). V was shortened by 3 bases and J by 2 bases, with 11 bases between the two germline ends. This CDR3 region has 14 residues. The CDR3 sequence is CASSLQGIAYEQYF. The CDR3 DNA reads TGTGCCAGCAGTTTGCAGGGAATTGCCTACGAGCAGTACTTC.

This clonotype has just a few counts. J is TRBJ2-5 and V is TRBV5-1; no reliable D call. The germline V gene encodes CDR1 SGHRS and CDR2 YFSETQ. The V end lost 2 bases, the J end lost 0 bases, and 5 bases lay between the germline ends. CDR3 size: 13 residues. The CDR3 loop reads CASSFPDQETQYF. In DNA form, the CDR3 reads TGCGCCAGCAGCTTCCCAGACCAAGAGACCCAGTACTTC.

This clonotype came up many times. This chain links TRBV6-1 with TRBJ2-4, with 7 bases identical to TRBD1. The V gene's germline CDR1 is MNHNS and CDR2 SASEGT. V shed 6 bases, J shed 15 bases, and the junction held 20 bases outside the gene matches. The CDR3 runs 15 residues. In nucleotides, the CDR3 is TGTGCCAGCAGCCCGGGCTCCGGGACAGCGTCTCCACTGTACTTC. The encoded protein is CASSPGSGTASPLYF.

The chain employs TRBV5-1 and TRBJ2-1; 9 bases fit TRBD1. After removal of 0 bases from V and 6 bases from J, the junction contained 4 bases not matched to a gene. CDR3 length: 15 residues. Per the germline V gene, CDR1 is SGHRS and CDR2 is YFSETQ. In DNA form, the CDR3 reads TGCGCCAGCAGCTTGGGACAGGGGGGGCCCAATGAGCAGTTCTTC. As protein: CASSLGQGGPNEQFF.